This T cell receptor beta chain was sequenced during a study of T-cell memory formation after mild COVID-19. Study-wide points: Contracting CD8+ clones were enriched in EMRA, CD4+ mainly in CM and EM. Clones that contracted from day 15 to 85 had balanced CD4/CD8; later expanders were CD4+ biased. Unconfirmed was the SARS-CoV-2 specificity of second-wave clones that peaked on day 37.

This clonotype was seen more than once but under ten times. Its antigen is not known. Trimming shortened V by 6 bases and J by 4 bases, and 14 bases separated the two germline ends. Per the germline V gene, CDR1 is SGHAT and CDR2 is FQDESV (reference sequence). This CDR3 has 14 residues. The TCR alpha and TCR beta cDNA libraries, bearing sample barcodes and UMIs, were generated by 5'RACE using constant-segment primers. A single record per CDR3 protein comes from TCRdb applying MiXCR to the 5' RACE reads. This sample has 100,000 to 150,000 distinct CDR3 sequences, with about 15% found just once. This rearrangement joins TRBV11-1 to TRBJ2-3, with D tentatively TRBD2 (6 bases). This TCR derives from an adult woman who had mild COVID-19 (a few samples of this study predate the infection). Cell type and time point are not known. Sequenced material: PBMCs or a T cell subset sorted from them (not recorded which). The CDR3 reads CASRKAGRSDTQYF. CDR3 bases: TGTGCCAGCAGGAAGGCGGGGCGATCAGATACGCAGTATTTT.